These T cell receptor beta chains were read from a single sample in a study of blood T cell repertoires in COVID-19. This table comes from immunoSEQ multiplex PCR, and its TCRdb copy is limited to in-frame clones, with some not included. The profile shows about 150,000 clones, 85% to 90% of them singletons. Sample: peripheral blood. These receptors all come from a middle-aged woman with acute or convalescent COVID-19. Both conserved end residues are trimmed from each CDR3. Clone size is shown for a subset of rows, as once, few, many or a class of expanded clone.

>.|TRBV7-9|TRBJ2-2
ASSPRGGVVKATGELF
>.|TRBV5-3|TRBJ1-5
ARLQGPHSNQPQH
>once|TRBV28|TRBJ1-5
ASSPSPQGNQPQH
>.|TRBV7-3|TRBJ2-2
ASSLTAGLDAGELF
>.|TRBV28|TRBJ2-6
ASQSGGAFSGANVLT
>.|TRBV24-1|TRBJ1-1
ATSDGGAVAEAF
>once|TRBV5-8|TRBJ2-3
ASSRATFHTYTDTQY
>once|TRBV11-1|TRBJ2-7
ASSLFVGGVNEQY
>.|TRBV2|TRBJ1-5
ASSIYRESQPQH
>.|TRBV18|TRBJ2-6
ASSIASTGGSGANVLT
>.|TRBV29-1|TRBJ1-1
SVLQGARTEAF
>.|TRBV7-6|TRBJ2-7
ASSLDRYVGGTEESEQY
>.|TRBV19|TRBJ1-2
ASSTTGLNNYGYT
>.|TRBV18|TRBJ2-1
ASSPPLAGGIKF
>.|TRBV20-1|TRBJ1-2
STVRGREDT
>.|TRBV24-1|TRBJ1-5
ATASGQGSNQPQH
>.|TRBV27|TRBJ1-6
ASSSWTGGRNSPLH
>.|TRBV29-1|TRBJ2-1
SAQTRGGPWNEQF
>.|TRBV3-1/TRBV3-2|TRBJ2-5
ASSQEISGETQY
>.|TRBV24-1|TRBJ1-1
ATSDLGRTEAF
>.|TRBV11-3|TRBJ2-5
ASSFGRGETQY
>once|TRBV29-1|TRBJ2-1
SVEGAGGYNEQF
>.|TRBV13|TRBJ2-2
ASSLGSPTTGINAGELF
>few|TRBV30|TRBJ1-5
AWSRDSQGQPQH
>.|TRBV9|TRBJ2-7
ASSSEQLAGEQY
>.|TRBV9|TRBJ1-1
ASSVDRGGWTEAF
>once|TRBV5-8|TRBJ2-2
ASISGGRGYYTGELF
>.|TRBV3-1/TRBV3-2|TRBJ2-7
ASSQAGASRAGGPYEQY
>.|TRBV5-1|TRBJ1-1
ASSLEGFRDRDTEAF
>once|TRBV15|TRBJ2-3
ATSNRTGGTDTQY
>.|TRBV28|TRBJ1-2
ASSLGPAMKGYT
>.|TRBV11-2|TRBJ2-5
ASSLVGFSGLYQETQY
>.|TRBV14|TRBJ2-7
ASSQGQVSSYEQY
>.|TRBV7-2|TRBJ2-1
ASSQGQGSDEQF
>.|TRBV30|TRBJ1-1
AWSATQGFSAAF
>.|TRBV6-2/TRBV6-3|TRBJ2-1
ASSYSNIWTSGGGEQF
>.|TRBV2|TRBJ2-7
ASSKKETSVGDEQY